This T cell receptor (beta chain) was recovered during a study of T cells after yellow fever vaccination. At the level of the study: Fractions low in cell number were prepared with SMART-Seq v4 Ultra Low Input. General study points: Clones that expanded after primary vaccination mostly reappeared after the booster (just over 95% CD4, about 89% CD8). The secondary response showed a weaker magnitude and a faster peak, day 5 versus 15.

TCRdb called the 5' RACE reads again in MiXCR, with one record for every CDR3 protein. Here the sample spans some 500,000 distinct CDR3 sequences, around an eighth being singletons. Germline CDR1 SNHLY, CDR2 FYNNEI. This CDR3 is 13 amino acids long. The V end was cut by 1 base, the J end by 5 bases, with 8 bases between. This clonotype was seen a handful of times. Its antigen is unknown. The chain couples TRBV2 to TRBJ2-5, with D uncertain. The sequence derives from a man younger than 45 who received the YFV17D yellow fever vaccine. The input for sequencing was PBMCs, taken on the day of the yellow fever booster vaccination. The CDR3 loop is CASSEDPGETQYF. The CDR3 region has the DNA TGTGCCAGCAGTGAAGACCCCGGTGAGACCCAGTACTTC.